These 21 T cell receptor beta chains were all obtained from the same sample, sequenced in a study of response to subunit inactivated influenza vaccine. MiXCR, run by TCRdb on the RT-PCR reads, gives a single entry per CDR3 protein. The sample records more than 150,000 distinct CDR3 sequences, about a tenth being singletons. Sample: non-naive T cells sorted from PBMCs, taken on the day of vaccination. Every receptor here comes from a man aged 45-65 years who received an inactivated influenza vaccine.

This clonotype was seen only a few times. The J gene is TRBJ2-5, the V gene TRBV14; no firm D call. The V gene lost 3 bases and the J gene lost 5 bases, with 10 bases spanning the gap. Germline lookup yields CDR1 SGHDN and CDR2 FVKESK. The CDR3 runs to 13 residues. This chain's CDR3 is CASSQPRLETQYF. The CDR3 region has the DNA TGTGCCAGCAGCCAGCCCCGGCTTGAGACCCAGTACTTC.

In this sample, this clonotype turned up a few times. The J gene is TRBJ2-7, the V gene TRBV20-1; the D gene is possibly TRBD2 (6 bases). The CDR3 loop spans 16 amino acids. Germline V gives CDR1 DFQATT, CDR2 SNEGSKA (reference sequence). Trimming left V 5 bases short and J 3 bases short, with 23 bases between. As DNA, the CDR3 is TGCAGTGCTCGGAACTCCCGGAGGGAAATTCTCTACGAGCAGTACTTC. As protein: CSARNSRREILYEQYF.

This clonotype was seen a handful of times. The V call is TRBV7-2, the J call TRBJ1-1; D unclear. The CDR3 is 13 residues long. V shed 5 bases and J shed 5 bases, with 12 bases lying between them. Germline loops: CDR1 SGHTA, CDR2 FQGNSA. CDR3 loop: CASSTSRDTEAFF. The CDR3 DNA reads TGTGCCAGCAGCACGAGTAGGGATACTGAAGCTTTCTTT.

This clonotype occurred a few times. The chain recombines TRBV27 with TRBJ2-3; D unresolved. Trimming removed 4 bases at V and 6 bases at J, with 11 bases between. CDR1 is MNHEY, CDR2 SMNVEV, per germline (reference sequence). The CDR3 covers 13 residues. The CDR3 spells CASSWSSWDTQYF. In DNA, the CDR3 is TGTGCCAGCAGTTGGAGTTCCTGGGATACGCAGTATTTT.

Here the CDR3 DNA reads TGCGCCAGCAGCTACTCTCCGGGACAGGTATCCTACGAGCAGTACTTC. This gives the protein CASSYSPGQVSYEQYF. This chain links TRBV5-1 with TRBJ2-7; 8 nucleotides agree with TRBD1. This CDR3 comprises 16 residues. Unmatched junction bases numbered 9, after V lost 3 bases and J lost 1 base. The germline V gene encodes CDR1 SGHRS and CDR2 YFSETQ.

This clonotype occurred once. This sequence joins TRBV2 and TRBJ1-1, with 10 bases matching TRBD1. Germline V gives CDR1 SNHLY, CDR2 FYNNEI. This CDR3 is 15 amino acids long. After removal of 4 bases from V and 4 bases from J, the junction contained 6 bases not matched to a gene. CDR3 amino acids: CASSALGQGSTEAFF. The DNA for the CDR3 is TGTGCCAGCAGTGCCCTGGGACAGGGGTCCACTGAAGCTTTCTTT.

The genes are TRBV29-1 and TRBJ2-2; 10 nucleotides agree with TRBD1. Germline V gives CDR1 SQVTM, CDR2 ANQGSEA. The J segment lost 6 bases and the V segment lost 7 bases, leaving 14 bases of the junction unmatched. The CDR3 has 16 residues. In DNA form, the CDR3 reads TGCAGCGATTGGGACAGGGGATCTTATAGCCCCGGGGAGCTGTTTTTT. It is translated as CSDWDRGSYSPGELFF.

This sequence joins TRBV6-1 and TRBJ2-2; 10 nucleotides align to TRBD2. V trimming: 6 bases; J trimming: 4 bases; junction bases outside the gene matches: 5. The CDR3 runs to 15 residues. Germline V gene lookup returns CDR1 MNHNS and CDR2 SASEGT. DNA for the CDR3: TGTGCCAGCAGACGAGCGGGAGGGATCACCGGGGAGCTGTTTTTT. Residues: CASRRAGGITGELFF.

The V gene is TRBV10-2, the J gene TRBJ2-1; the match to TRBD2 covers 8 bases. The J segment lost 2 bases and the V segment lost 1 base, leaving 1 base of the junction unmatched. The CDR3 extends over 15 amino acids. The V gene's germline CDR1 is WSHSY and CDR2 SAAADI. For the CDR3, the DNA is TGCGCCAGCAGTGAGTTACTAGCGGCCTACAATGAGCAGTTCTTC. It encodes CASSELLAAYNEQFF.

This clonotype has a count of ten or more. This chain links TRBV4-3 with TRBJ2-7; 9 bases are a match to TRBD1. In germline, CDR1 is LGHNA, CDR2 YSLEER. V lost 4 bases and J lost 3; bases outside the gene matches: 1. This CDR3 is built from 13 residues. Here the CDR3 DNA reads TGCGCCAGCAGCCGGGACAGGGACTACGAGCAGTACTTC. Its protein product is CASSRDRDYEQYF.

This clonotype was observed a handful of times. The chain links TRBV2 to TRBJ2-2; 13 nucleotides line up with TRBD2. V lost 3 bases, J lost 5 bases, and 0 bases stayed unmatched. Per the germline V gene, CDR1 is SNHLY and CDR2 is FYNNEI. There are 15 residues in the CDR3. The CDR3 DNA reads as TGTGCCAGCAGTGAGACTAGCGGGAGGACCGGGGAGCTGTTTTTT. Protein sequence: CASSETSGRTGELFF.

This clonotype was counted between two and nine times. The chain couples TRBV7-9 to TRBJ2-5; the D is unclear. V was clipped by 1 base and J by 5 bases, with 5 bases between them. Germline lookup yields CDR1 SEHNR and CDR2 FQNEAQ (reference sequence). This CDR3 has 12 amino acids. CDR3 coding DNA: TGTGCCAGCAGCTTAGATTCCGAGACCCAGTACTTC. Translated: CASSLDSETQYF.

J is TRBJ1-1 and V is TRBV7-9, with D hard to call. Germline CDR1 SEHNR, CDR2 FQNEAQ (reference sequence). The length of the CDR3 is 11 residues. Trimming took 5 bases from V and 11 from J, leaving 12 bases between them. CDR3 DNA sequence: TGTGCCAGCAGCCTGTACTTTGGTGCTTTCTTT. Translating gives CASSLYFGAFF.

There are a few counts of this clonotype. The CDR3 here is CASSLLAQLAGELFF. CDR3 DNA sequence: TGCGCCAGCAGCTTATTAGCCCAACTAGCCGGGGAGCTGTTTTTT. The V call is TRBV5-1, the J call TRBJ2-2, with D possibly TRBD2 on 5 matching bases. In germline, CDR1 is SGHRS, CDR2 YFSETQ. The V gene lost 2 bases and the J gene lost 6 bases, with 14 bases spanning the gap. CDR3 length: 15 residues.

In DNA, the CDR3 is TGTGCCAGCAGTACCCAACCGAACACTGAAGCTTTCTTT. Its translation: CASSTQPNTEAFF. This chain joins TRBV28 and TRBJ1-1; no definite D call. The V gene's germline CDR1 is MDHEN and CDR2 SYDVKM. Deletions cut 5 bases from V and 1 base from J, with 8 bases between. This CDR3 comprises 13 residues.

This clonotype was seen repeatedly, ten times or more. The chain couples TRBV20-1 to TRBJ1-5; no definite D call. CDR1 and CDR2 (germline): DFQATT, SNEGSKA (reference sequence). The length of the CDR3 is 13 residues. Deletions cut 1 base from V and 6 bases from J, with 10 bases between. DNA for the CDR3: TGCAGTGCTAGAGTCCCCGGGATTCAGCCCCAGCATTTT. Its translation is CSARVPGIQPQHF.

The chain uses TRBV7-8 and TRBJ2-7; D not certain. Germline V gene data show CDR1 as SGHVS and CDR2 as FQNEAQ. The CDR3 has 15 residues. Trimming cost V 5 bases and J 2 bases, with 16 bases left between them. The CDR3: CASSHRRMGPYEQYF. CDR3 DNA sequence: TGTGCCAGCAGCCACCGTCGTATGGGCCCCTACGAGCAGTACTTC.

J is TRBJ1-4 and V is TRBV10-3; D perhaps matches TRBD1 (6 bases). Germline assignment: CDR1 ENHRY and CDR2 SYGVKD. CDR3 length: 12 amino acids. The V gene lost 2 bases and the J gene lost 8 bases, with 6 bases spanning the gap. The CDR3 here is CAISERGEKLFF. CDR3 DNA sequence: TGTGCCATCAGTGAGAGGGGGGAAAAACTGTTTTTT.

In this sample, this clonotype turned up many times. The chain recombines TRBV5-1 with TRBJ2-1; 7 nucleotides align to TRBD1. The germline V gene has CDR1 SGHRS and CDR2 YFSETQ. The length of the CDR3 is 15 residues. V lost 7 bases, J lost 1 base, and 8 bases stayed unmatched. DNA for the CDR3: TGCGCCAGCGGGCCTGACAGGGTGTCCTACAATGAGCAGTTCTTC. Translating it yields CASGPDRVSYNEQFF.

The V call is TRBV5-6, the J call TRBJ1-6; D remains unclear. The V and J ends lost 2 bases and 7 bases respectively, with 10 bases between them. The CDR3 totals 14 residues. Per germline, CDR1 SGHDT and CDR2 YYEEEE. The CDR3 DNA is TGTGCCAGCAGCTTACCGGCGTGGAATTCACCCCTCCACTTT. Its protein product is CASSLPAWNSPLHF.

This chain connects TRBV7-9 to TRBJ2-1; tentatively, D is TRBD2 (5 bases). V was pared by 3 bases and J by 9 bases, with 15 bases between. Per the germline V gene, CDR1 is SEHNR and CDR2 is FQNEAQ (reference sequence). This CDR3 is 14 amino acids long. The CDR3, as DNA: TGTGCCAGCAGCTTGAGCGGTGGAGGAGGTGAGCAGTTCTTC. Translation: CASSLSGGGGEQFF. Together with reference TRBV7-9 and TRBJ2-1, the CDR3 gives the full variable domain: DTGVSQNPRHKITKRGQNVTFRCDPISEHNRLYWYRQTLGQGPEFLTYFQNEAQLEKSRLLSDRFSAERPKGSFSTLEIQRTEQGDSAMYLCASSLSGGGGEQFFGPGTRLTVL.